This is a list of T cell receptor beta chains from one sample in a study of OX40 agonist ivuxolimab in advanced cancers. Using immunoSEQ multiplex PCR, the repertoire was profiled, and TCRdb retains in-frame clones only, with some absent. There are around 30,000 clones in the sample; approximately 89% occur only once, and under 45% lies in the top ten. The sequencing used CD4+ or CD8+ T cells sorted from blood, collected in a trial of the OX40 agonist ivuxolimab. These receptor sequences come from an adult with an advanced solid tumor such as melanoma, head and neck, liver or kidney cancer. Each CDR3 is given with its conserved first and last residue. D genes are given only for firm matches. Some rows mark clone size as missing; the rest say once, few, many or name a class of expanded clone.

d_call j_call v_call clone_size cdr3_length cdr3_nt cdr3_aa
TRBD1 TRBJ2-7 TRBV9 - 15 TGTGCCAGCAGCGTAGAAGGGGACAGTGACTACGAGCAGTACTTC CASSVEGDSDYEQYF
- TRBJ2-7 TRBV19 medium-sized 10 TGTGCCGCAGGGTCCTACGAGCAGTACTTC CAAGSYEQYF
TRBD2 TRBJ2-5 TRBV7-3 - 16 TGTGCCAGCAGCCCAACGGAGCGGGAGGAGGACGAGACCCAGTACTTC CASSPTEREEDETQYF
- TRBJ2-1 TRBV7-9 - 15 TGTGCCAGCAGCTTAGCGCAGGGAAGGTTCAATGAGCAGTTCTTC CASSLAQGRFNEQFF
TRBD2 TRBJ2-7 TRBV5-1 - 14 TGCGCCAGCAGTCCGGGACTAGGATCTGGCGAGCAGTACTTC CASSPGLGSGEQYF
TRBD2 TRBJ2-1 TRBV6-5 - 15 TGTGCCAGCAGTTACTCAGGGACGGGGGGGAATGAGCAGTTCTTC CASSYSGTGGNEQFF
TRBD1 TRBJ2-7 TRBV4-2 - 15 TGTGCCAGCAGCCCCACAAGACAGGGTATGAACGAGCAGTACTTC CASSPTRQGMNEQYF
- TRBJ2-7 TRBV7-9 - 11 TGTGCCAGCAGCTCCAACTACGAGCAGTACTTC CASSSNYEQYF
- TRBJ2-7 TRBV6-1 - 13 TGTGCCAGCACCAAAGGAGGGTCCTACGAGCAGTACTTC CASTKGGSYEQYF
TRBD2 TRBJ2-5 TRBV5-4 - 14 TGTGCCAGCAGAAATAGCGGGGGGAGGGAGACCCAGTACTTC CASRNSGGRETQYF